These 6 T cell receptor beta chains came from one sample sequenced in a study of T cell changes during pregnancy in multiple sclerosis. Produced via immunoSEQ multiplex PCR; TCRdb's table is partial and in-frame only. The sample has roughly 100,000 clones; roughly 89% are singletons. Specimen: peripheral blood, collected before pregnancy. All receptors come from a female donor with multiple sclerosis, enrolled in a pregnancy study.

V and J are TRBV5-1 and TRBJ2-5; 8 nucleotides align to TRBD2. Germline trimming cut 4 bases from V and 3 bases from J; bases unmatched to any gene: 14. The CDR3 sequence is 17 residues long. Germline assignment: CDR1 SGHRS and CDR2 YFSETQ. CDR3 loop: CASSTTSASNLKETQYF. The DNA of the CDR3 is TGCGCCAGCAGCACGACTAGCGCGAGCAATCTCAAAGAGACCCAGTACTTC. Supplemented by reference TRBV5-1 and TRBJ2-5, the full variable domain reads KAGVTQTPRYLIKTRGQQVTLSCSPISGHRSVSWYQQTPGQGLQFLFEYFSETQRNKGNFPGRFSGRQFSNSRSEMNVSTLELGDSALYLCASSTTSASNLKETQYFGPGTRLLVL.

The rearrangement links TRBV18 to TRBJ1-5; 8 bases are a match to TRBD1. Germline trimming cut 5 bases from V and 4 bases from J; bases unmatched to any gene: 7. Germline V gene sequence: CDR1 KGHSH, CDR2 LQKENI. The CDR3 runs to 15 residues. CDR3: CASSSPGTGNQPQHF. CDR3 DNA: TGTGCCAGCTCATCGCCCGGGACAGGAAATCAGCCCCAGCATTTT. Together with reference TRBV18 and TRBJ1-5, the CDR3 gives the full variable domain: NAGVMQNPRHLVRRRGQEARLRCSPMKGHSHVYWYRQLPEEGLKFMVYLQKENIIDESGMPKERFSAEFPKEGPSILRIQQVVRGDSAAYFCASSSPGTGNQPQHFGDGTRLSIL.

The V call is TRBV5-4, the J call TRBJ2-1; 12 bases align to TRBD2. Germline V gene lookup returns CDR1 SGHNT and CDR2 YYREEE (reference sequence). This CDR3 is 17 amino acids long. V trimming: 3 bases; J trimming: 4 bases; junction bases outside the gene matches: 8. CDR3 nucleotide sequence: TGTGCCAGCAGCTCGACTAGCGGGAGAGGAATTTACAATGAGCAGTTCTTC. This sequence encodes CASSSTSGRGIYNEQFF.

The V and J genes are TRBV5-1 and TRBJ2-3, with D unresolved. Germline V gene lookup returns CDR1 SGHRS and CDR2 YFSETQ. This CDR3 is 14 amino acids long. V was pared by 4 bases and J by 6 bases, with 15 bases between. CDR3 nucleotide sequence: TGCGCCAGCAGCCTGGAGCGTATGGTGGATACGCAGTATTTT. It encodes CASSLERMVDTQYF.

Judged by abundance, this clone is medium-sized. The V gene is TRBV27, the J gene TRBJ1-2; the D is unclear. From germline, CDR1 is MNHEY and CDR2 SMNVEV (reference sequence). The V end was cut by 3 bases, the J end by 4 bases, with 12 bases between. The length of the CDR3 is 14 residues. CDR3 sequence (DNA): TGTGCCAGCAGTTTGTCTGTGGAGGTCTATGGCTACACCTTC. Translated: CASSLSVEVYGYTF.

The chain joins TRBV27 to TRBJ1-6; D gene unclear. This CDR3 is 13 amino acids long. Per germline, CDR1 MNHEY and CDR2 SMNVEV (reference sequence). The V end lost 5 bases, the J end lost 14 bases, and 16 bases lay between the germline ends. In DNA, the CDR3 is TGTGCCAGCAGTCCCGCTCGAGCCGGGGCCCTCCACTTT. Its translation: CASSPARAGALHF.